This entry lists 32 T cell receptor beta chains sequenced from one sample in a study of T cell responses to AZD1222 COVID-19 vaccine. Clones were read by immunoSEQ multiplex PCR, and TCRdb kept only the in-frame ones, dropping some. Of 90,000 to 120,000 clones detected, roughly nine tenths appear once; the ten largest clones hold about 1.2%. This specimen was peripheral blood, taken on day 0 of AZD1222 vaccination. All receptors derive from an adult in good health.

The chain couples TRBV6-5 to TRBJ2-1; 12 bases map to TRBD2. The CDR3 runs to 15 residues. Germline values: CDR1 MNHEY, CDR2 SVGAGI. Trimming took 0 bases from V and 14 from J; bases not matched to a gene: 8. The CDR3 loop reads CASSYSEASGRVKFF. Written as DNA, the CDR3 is TGTGCCAGCAGTTACTCGGAAGCTAGCGGGAGGGTGAAGTTCTTC.

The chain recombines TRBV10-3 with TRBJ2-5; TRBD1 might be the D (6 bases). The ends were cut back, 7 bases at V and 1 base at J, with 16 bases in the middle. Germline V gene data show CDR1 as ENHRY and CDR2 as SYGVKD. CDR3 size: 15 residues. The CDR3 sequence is CAIKGSSGAQETQYF. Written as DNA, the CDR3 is TGTGCCATCAAAGGGTCGTCAGGGGCCCAAGAGACCCAGTACTTC.

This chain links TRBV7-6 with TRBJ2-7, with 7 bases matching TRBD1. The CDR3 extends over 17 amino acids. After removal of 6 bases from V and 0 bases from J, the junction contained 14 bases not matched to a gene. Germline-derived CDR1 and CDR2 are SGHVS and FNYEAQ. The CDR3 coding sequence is TGTGCCAGCAGTTTGGGCCCGGGACAGCTGACCTCCTACGAGCAGTACTTC. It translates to CASSLGPGQLTSYEQYF.

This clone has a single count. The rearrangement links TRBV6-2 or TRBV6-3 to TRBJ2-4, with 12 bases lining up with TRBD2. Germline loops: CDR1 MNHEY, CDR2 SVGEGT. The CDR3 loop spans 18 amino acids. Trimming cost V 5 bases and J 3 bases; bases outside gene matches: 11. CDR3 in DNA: TGTGCCAGCAGTCCCCCTAGCGGGGGGGCTGAAGGCAAAAACATTCAGTACTTC. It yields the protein CASSPPSGGAEGKNIQYF.

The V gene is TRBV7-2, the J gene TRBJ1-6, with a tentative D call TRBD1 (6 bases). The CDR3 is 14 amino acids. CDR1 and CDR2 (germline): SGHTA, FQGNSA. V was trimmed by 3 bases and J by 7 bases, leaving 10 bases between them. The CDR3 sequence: CASSFYRENSPLHF. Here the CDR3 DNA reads TGTGCCAGCAGCTTTTACAGGGAGAATTCACCCCTCCACTTT.

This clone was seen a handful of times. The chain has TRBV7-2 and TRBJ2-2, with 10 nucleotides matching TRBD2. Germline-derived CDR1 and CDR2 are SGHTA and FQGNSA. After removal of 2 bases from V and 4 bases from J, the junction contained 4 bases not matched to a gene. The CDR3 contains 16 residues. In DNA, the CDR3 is TGTGCCAGCAGCTTAATGGGACTAGCGTCCACCGGGGAGCTGTTTTTT. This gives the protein CASSLMGLASTGELFF.

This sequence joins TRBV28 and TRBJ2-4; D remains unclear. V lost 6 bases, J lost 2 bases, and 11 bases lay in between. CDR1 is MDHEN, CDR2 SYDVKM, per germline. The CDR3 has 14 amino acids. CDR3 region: CASSPAVTKNIQYF. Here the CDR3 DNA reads TGTGCCAGCAGCCCGGCTGTAACCAAAAACATTCAGTACTTC.

This CDR3 is CASSLGLASTDTQYF. The CDR3 coding sequence is TGTGCCAGCAGTTTGGGACTAGCAAGCACAGATACGCAGTATTTT. The rearrangement uses TRBV27 and TRBJ2-3, with 9 nucleotides matching TRBD2. Per germline, CDR1 MNHEY and CDR2 SMNVEV (reference sequence). Losses at the gene ends were 3 bases for V and 0 bases for J; bases not matched to a gene: 1. The CDR3 contains 15 residues.

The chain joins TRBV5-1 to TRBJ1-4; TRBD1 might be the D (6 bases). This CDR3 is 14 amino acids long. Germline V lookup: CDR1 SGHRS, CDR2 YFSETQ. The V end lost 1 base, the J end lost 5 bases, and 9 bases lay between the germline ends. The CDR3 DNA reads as TGCGCCAGCAGCTTGAATACAGGGAATGAAAAACTGTTTTTT. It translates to CASSLNTGNEKLFF.

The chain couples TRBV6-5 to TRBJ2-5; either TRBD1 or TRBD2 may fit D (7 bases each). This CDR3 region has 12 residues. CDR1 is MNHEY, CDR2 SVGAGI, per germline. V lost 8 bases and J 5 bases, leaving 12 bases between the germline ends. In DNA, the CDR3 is TGTGCCAGCCAGGGGGGGGTCGAGACCCAGTACTTC. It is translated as CASQGGVETQYF.

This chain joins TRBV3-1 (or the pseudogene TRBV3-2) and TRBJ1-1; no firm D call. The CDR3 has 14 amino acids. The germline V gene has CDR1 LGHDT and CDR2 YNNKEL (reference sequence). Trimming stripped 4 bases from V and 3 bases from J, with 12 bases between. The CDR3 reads CASSPTIEDTEAFF. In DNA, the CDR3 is TGTGCCAGCAGCCCGACTATCGAGGACACTGAAGCTTTCTTT.

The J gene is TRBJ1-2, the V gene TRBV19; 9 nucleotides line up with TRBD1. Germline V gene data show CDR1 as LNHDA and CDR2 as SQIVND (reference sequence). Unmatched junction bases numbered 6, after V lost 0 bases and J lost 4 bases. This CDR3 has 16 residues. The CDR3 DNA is TGTGCCAGTAGTATAGACGGACAGGGGAAAATCTATGGCTACACCTTC. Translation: CASSIDGQGKIYGYTF.

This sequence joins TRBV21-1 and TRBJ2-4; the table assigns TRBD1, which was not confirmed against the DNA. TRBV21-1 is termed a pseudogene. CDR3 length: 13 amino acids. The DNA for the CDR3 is TGTGCCAGCAGAACAGGGGGCAAAAACATTCAGTACTTC. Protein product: CASRTGGKNIQYF.

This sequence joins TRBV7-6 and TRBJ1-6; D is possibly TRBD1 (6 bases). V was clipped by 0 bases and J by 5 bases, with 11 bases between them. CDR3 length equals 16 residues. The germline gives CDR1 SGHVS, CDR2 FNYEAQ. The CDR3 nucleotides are TGTGCCAGCAGCTTAGCGATAGGGGGACATAATTCACCCCTCCACTTT. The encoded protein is CASSLAIGGHNSPLHF.

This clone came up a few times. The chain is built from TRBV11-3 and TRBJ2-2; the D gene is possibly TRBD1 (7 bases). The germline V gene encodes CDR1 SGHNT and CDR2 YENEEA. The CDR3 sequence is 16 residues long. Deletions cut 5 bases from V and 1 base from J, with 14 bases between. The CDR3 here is CASSPRQGGNTGELFF. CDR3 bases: TGTGCCAGCAGCCCTAGACAGGGAGGGAACACCGGGGAGCTGTTTTTT.

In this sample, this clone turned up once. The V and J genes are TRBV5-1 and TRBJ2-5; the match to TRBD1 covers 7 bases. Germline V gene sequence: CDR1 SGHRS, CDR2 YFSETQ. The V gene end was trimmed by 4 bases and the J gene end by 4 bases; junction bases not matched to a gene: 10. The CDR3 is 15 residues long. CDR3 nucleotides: TGCGCCAGCAGCCAATCAGGGGCAGGGGGAGAGACCCAGTACTTC. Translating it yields CASSQSGAGGETQYF. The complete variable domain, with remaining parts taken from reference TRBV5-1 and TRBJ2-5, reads KAGVTQTPRYLIKTRGQQVTLSCSPISGHRSVSWYQQTPGQGLQFLFEYFSETQRNKGNFPGRFSGRQFSNSRSEMNVSTLELGDSALYLCASSQSGAGGETQYFGPGTRLLVL.

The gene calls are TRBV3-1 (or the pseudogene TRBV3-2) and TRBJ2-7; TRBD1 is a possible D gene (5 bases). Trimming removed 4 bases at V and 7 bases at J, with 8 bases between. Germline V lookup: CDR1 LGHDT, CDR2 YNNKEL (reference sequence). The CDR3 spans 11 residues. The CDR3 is CASSLAGEQYF. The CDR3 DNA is TGTGCCAGCAGCCTTGCAGGGGAGCAGTACTTC.

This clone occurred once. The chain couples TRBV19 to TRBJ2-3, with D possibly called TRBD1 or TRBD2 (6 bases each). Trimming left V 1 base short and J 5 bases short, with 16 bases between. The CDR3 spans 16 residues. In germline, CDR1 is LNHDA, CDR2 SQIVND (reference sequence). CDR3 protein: CASSIGGGRGIDTQYF. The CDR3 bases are TGTGCCAGTAGTATAGGTGGGGGGCGCGGCATAGATACGCAGTATTTT.

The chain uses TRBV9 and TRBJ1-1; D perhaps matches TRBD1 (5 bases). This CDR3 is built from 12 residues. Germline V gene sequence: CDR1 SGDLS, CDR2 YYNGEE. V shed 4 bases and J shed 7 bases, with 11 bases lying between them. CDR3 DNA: TGTGCCAGCAGCTTCGGGACCGGTGAAGCTTTCTTT. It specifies CASSFGTGEAFF.

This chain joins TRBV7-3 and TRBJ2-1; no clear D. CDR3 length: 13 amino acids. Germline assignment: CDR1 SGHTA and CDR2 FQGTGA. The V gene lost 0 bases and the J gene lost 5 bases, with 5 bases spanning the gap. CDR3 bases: TGTGCCAGCAGCTTAACCATCGACAATGAGCAGTTCTTC. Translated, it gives CASSLTIDNEQFF.

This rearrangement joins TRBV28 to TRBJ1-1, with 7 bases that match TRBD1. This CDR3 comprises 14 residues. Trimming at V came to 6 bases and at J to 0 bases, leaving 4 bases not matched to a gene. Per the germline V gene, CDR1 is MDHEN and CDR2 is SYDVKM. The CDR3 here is CASSEGGVNTEAFF. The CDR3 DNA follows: TGTGCCAGCAGCGAAGGGGGCGTGAACACTGAAGCTTTCTTT.

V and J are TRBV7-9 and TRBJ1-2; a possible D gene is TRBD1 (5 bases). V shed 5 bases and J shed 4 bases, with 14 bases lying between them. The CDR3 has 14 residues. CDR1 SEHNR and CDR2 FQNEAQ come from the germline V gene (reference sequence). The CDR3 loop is CASSPHGGSYGYTF. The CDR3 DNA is TGTGCCAGCAGCCCGCATGGGGGAAGCTATGGCTACACCTTC.

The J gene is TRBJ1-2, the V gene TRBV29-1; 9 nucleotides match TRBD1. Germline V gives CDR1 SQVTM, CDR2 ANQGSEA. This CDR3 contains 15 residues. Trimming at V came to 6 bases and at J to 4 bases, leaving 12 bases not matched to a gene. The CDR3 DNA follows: TGCAGCGTGGAAAATACAGGGGGCCCCATCTATGGCTACACCTTC. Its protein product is CSVENTGGPIYGYTF.

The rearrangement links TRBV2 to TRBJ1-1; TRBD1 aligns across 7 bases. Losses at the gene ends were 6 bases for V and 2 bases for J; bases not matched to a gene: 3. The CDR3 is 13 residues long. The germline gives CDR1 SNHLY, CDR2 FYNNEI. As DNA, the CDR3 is TGTGCCAGCAGGGGACAGTTTAACACTGAAGCTTTCTTT. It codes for CASRGQFNTEAFF.

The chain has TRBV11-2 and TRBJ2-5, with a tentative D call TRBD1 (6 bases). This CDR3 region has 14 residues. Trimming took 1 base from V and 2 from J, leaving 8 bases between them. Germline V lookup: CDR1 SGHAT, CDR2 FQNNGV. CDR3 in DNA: TGTGCCAGCAGCTTAGGAAGGGGGCAAGAGACCCAGTACTTC. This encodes CASSLGRGQETQYF. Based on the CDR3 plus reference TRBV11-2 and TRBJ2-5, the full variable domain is EAGVAQSPRYKIIEKRQSVAFWCNPISGHATLYWYQQILGQGPKLLIQFQNNGVVDDSQLPKDRFSAERLKGVDSTLKIQPAKLEDSAVYLCASSLGRGQETQYFGPGTRLLVL.

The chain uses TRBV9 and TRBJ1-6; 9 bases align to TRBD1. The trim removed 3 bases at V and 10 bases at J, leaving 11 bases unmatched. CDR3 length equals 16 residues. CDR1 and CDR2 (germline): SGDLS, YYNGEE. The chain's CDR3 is CASSGPGGQGPSPLHF. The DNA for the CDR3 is TGTGCCAGCAGCGGCCCGGGGGGACAGGGACCCTCACCCCTCCACTTT.

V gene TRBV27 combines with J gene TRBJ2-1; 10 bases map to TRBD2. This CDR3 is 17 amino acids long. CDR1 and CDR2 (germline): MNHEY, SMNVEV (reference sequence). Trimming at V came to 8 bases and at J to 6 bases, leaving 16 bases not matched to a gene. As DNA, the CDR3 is TGTGCCAGCTCCCCAAAGCGGGGGGGCTGGTCCCGCAATGAGCAGTTCTTC. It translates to CASSPKRGGWSRNEQFF.

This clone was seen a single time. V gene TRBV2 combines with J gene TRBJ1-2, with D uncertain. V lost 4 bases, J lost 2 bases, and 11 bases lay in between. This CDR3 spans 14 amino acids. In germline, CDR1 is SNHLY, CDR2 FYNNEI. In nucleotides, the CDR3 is TGTGCCAGCAGTGTGGGAATGGGAAACTATGGCTACACCTTC. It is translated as CASSVGMGNYGYTF. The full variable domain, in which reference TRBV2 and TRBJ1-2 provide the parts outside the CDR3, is EPEVTQTPSHQVTQMGQEVILRCVPISNHLYFYWYRQILGQKVEFLVSFYNNEISEKSEIFDDQFSVERPDGSNFTLKIRSTKLEDSAMYFCASSVGMGNYGYTFGSGTRLTVV.

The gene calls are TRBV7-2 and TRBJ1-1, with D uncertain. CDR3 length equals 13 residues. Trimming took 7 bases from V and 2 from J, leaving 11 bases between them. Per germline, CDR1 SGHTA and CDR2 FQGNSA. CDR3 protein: CASTSFFNTEAFF. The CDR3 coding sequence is TGTGCCAGCACCTCATTCTTCAACACTGAAGCTTTCTTT.

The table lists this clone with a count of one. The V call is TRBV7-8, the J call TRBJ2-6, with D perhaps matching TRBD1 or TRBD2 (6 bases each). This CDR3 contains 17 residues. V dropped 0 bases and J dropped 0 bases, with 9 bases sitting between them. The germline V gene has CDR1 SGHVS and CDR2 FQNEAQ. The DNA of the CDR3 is TGTGCCAGCAGCTTAGCGAGGGGGGCCTCTGGGGCCAACGTCCTGACTTTC. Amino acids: CASSLARGASGANVLTF.

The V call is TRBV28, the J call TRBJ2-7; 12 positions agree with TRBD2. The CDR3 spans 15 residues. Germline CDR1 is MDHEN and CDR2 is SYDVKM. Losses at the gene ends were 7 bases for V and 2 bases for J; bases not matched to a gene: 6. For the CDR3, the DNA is TGTGCCAGCAAAGAGCTAGCGGGAGGGGCCTACGAGCAGTACTTC. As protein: CASKELAGGAYEQYF.

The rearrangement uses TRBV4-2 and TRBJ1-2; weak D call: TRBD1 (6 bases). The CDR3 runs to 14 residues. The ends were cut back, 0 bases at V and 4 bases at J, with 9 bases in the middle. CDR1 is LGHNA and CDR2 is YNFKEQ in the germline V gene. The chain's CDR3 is CASSQEGRGYGYTF. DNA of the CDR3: TGTGCCAGCAGCCAAGAGGGCAGGGGCTATGGCTACACCTTC.